This TCR beta chain was recorded in a study of beta chain features in type 1 diabetes. Findings and caveats of the study: Any PCR bias toward short templates would affect both groups alike.

Every donor provided one heparinised blood draw, which averaged approximately 100 mL. Of note for this clone: Its target is unknown.

The study reverse transcribed the entire isolated RNA, so it sequenced expressed TCRB transcripts. About 3.57 million reads were obtained on average from naive, central memory and regulatory T cell samples. Libraries were prepared by immunoSEQ multiplex PCR; TCRdb keeps only in-frame clonotypes and omits some of them. The repertoire holds roughly 250,000 clones, with about 70% as singletons. The trim removed 3 bases at V and 0 bases at J, leaving 8 bases unmatched. Germline loops: CDR1 MDHEN, CDR2 SYDVKM. The CDR3 consists of 19 residues. The source is a man aged 25-45 years in good health. V gene TRBV28 combines with J gene TRBJ2-6; 10 bases are shared with TRBD2. The sequenced sample was naive CD4+ T cells from blood. The CDR3 reads CASSFYPSGRRSGANVLTF. The CDR3 DNA reads TGTGCCAGCAGTTTCTACCCTAGCGGGAGACGCTCTGGGGCCAACGTCCTGACTTTC.